Listed here are 16 T cell receptor beta chains from one sample, sequenced in a study of radiotherapy plus CTLA-4 blockade in lung cancer. Profiling relied on immunoSEQ multiplex PCR, and the TCRdb table lists in-frame clones only, not all of them. The repertoire includes around 130,000 clones, approximately 90% of them detected once, and approximately 7% sits in the top ten. Specimen: peripheral blood, collected from a patient treated with radiotherapy plus ipilimumab. Source of these receptors: a human donor with non-small cell lung cancer that progressed on radiotherapy plus ipilimumab.

This clone was observed a single time. The chain employs TRBV4-2 and TRBJ2-7, with D perhaps matching TRBD2 (5 bases). The CDR3 runs 16 residues. V was trimmed by 4 bases and J by 5 bases, leaving 21 bases between them. Looked up from germline, CDR1 is LGHNA and CDR2 is YNFKEQ. The CDR3 region has the DNA TGTGCCAGCAGCCTAGGGAGAAGGGTTCCGTTCGACGAGCAGTACTTC. Its translation is CASSLGRRVPFDEQYF.

The chain couples TRBV2 to TRBJ2-5, with D maybe TRBD1 (6 bases). Trimming pared 0 bases from V and 5 bases from J, leaving 13 bases between. Germline V gives CDR1 SNHLY, CDR2 FYNNEI. The CDR3 is 15 amino acids. CDR3 DNA sequence: TGTGCCAGCAGTGAAGCCCCTAGGGGGTCGGAGACCCAGTACTTC. Amino acids: CASSEAPRGSETQYF.

The J gene is TRBJ1-1, the V gene TRBV27, with 7 nucleotides matching TRBD1. The CDR3 extends over 15 amino acids. Trimming at V came to 5 bases and at J to 1 base, leaving 7 bases not matched to a gene. From germline, CDR1 is MNHEY and CDR2 SMNVEV (reference sequence). CDR3 loop: CASSPSTGRNTEAFF. In nucleotides, the CDR3 is TGTGCCAGCAGTCCCTCGACAGGGCGGAACACTGAAGCTTTCTTT.

The rearrangement links TRBV2 to TRBJ2-1; 8 bases agree with TRBD2. CDR1 SNHLY and CDR2 FYNNEI come from the germline V gene. The CDR3 totals 16 residues. J gave up 1 base and V 6 bases, and 8 bases lay outside the gene matches. CDR3 DNA: TGTGCCAGCAGGGGCCTACTAGCGGCTTCCTACAATGAGCAGTTCTTC. Residues: CASRGLLAASYNEQFF.

The V call is TRBV18, the J call TRBJ2-5, with 8 bases fitting TRBD2. Near its end, the DNA agrees better with TRBJ2-7, so the J call may be wrong. Germline loops: CDR1 KGHSH, CDR2 LQKENI. This CDR3 has 14 residues. CDR3: CASSPGGGSYEQYF. CDR3 in DNA: TGTGCCAGCTCACCGGGCGGGGGGTCCTACGAGCAGTACTTC.

The CDR3 nucleotides read TGTGCCAGCAGTTTATTAGCGGGGGCAGATACGCAGTATTTT. This translates into CASSLLAGADTQYF. The V and J genes are TRBV6-5 and TRBJ2-3; TRBD2 aligns across 9 bases. The junction had 3 bases not matched to a gene; V was cut back by 4 bases and J by 4 bases. The CDR3 spans 14 residues. The germline V gene encodes CDR1 MNHEY and CDR2 SVGAGI.

The chain couples TRBV2 to TRBJ2-5; tentative D call: TRBD2 (6 bases). There are 16 residues in the CDR3. Trimming left V 8 bases short and J 1 base short, with 20 bases between. Per the germline V gene, CDR1 is SNHLY and CDR2 is FYNNEI. The CDR3 coding sequence is TGTGCCAGCGCCGCGGGGAAAGCGGGCACCCAAGAGACCCAGTACTTC. Translating gives CASAAGKAGTQETQYF.

The chain recombines TRBV7-9 with TRBJ2-1, with 10 bases aligning to TRBD2. The length of the CDR3 is 15 residues. The V gene end was trimmed by 2 bases and the J gene end by 10 bases; junction bases not matched to a gene: 8. The germline V gene has CDR1 SEHNR and CDR2 FQNEAQ (reference sequence). The CDR3 DNA is TGTGCCAGCAGCTTAACAGGGACTAGCGTAGGCGAGCAGTTCTTC. Protein sequence: CASSLTGTSVGEQFF.

This chain joins TRBV7-8 and TRBJ2-5; 7 bases are shared with TRBD1. Unmatched junction bases numbered 5, after V lost 5 bases and J lost 2 bases. Germline CDR1 is SGHVS and CDR2 is FQNEAQ. The CDR3 runs 14 residues. CDR3 bases: TGTGCCAGCAGCAAGGACAGGCTGCAAGAGACCCAGTACTTC. The encoded protein is CASSKDRLQETQYF.

This chain connects TRBV5-1 to TRBJ2-2; D ambiguous. From germline, CDR1 is SGHRS and CDR2 YFSETQ. V was trimmed by 0 bases and J by 0 bases, leaving 9 bases between them. The CDR3 consists of 16 residues. CDR3 protein: CASSLVRQTNTGELFF. The CDR3 bases are TGCGCCAGCAGCTTGGTTAGGCAGACGAACACCGGGGAGCTGTTTTTT.

This chain links TRBV19 with TRBJ2-7; no definite D call. The V end was cut by 6 bases, the J end by 2 bases, with 8 bases between. CDR1 LNHDA and CDR2 SQIVND come from the germline V gene (reference sequence). This CDR3 spans 12 amino acids. The DNA for the CDR3 is TGTGCCAGTAGCTTAGGAACCTACGAGCAGTACTTC. The encoded protein is CASSLGTYEQYF.

The J gene is TRBJ2-5, the V gene TRBV5-6, with a possible D match to TRBD1 (5 bases). Germline lookup yields CDR1 SGHDT and CDR2 YYEEEE. The CDR3 spans 13 residues. The V end was cut by 5 bases, the J end by 1 base, with 9 bases between. This CDR3 is CASRFDSQETQYF. In DNA form, the CDR3 reads TGTGCCAGCAGATTTGACAGCCAAGAGACCCAGTACTTC.

The V gene is TRBV18, the J gene TRBJ2-5, with a possible D match to TRBD2 (6 bases). Germline assignment: CDR1 KGHSH and CDR2 LQKENI. The ends were cut back, 6 bases at V and 1 base at J, with 9 bases in the middle. The CDR3 is 13 amino acids. Written as DNA, the CDR3 is TGTGCCAGCTCCCTGACTAGCCAAGAGACCCAGTACTTC. This codes for CASSLTSQETQYF. Full variable domain (missing parts from reference TRBV18 and TRBJ2-5): NAGVMQNPRHLVRRRGQEARLRCSPMKGHSHVYWYRQLPEEGLKFMVYLQKENIIDESGMPKERFSAEFPKEGPSILRIQQVVRGDSAAYFCASSLTSQETQYFGPGTRLLVL.

The chain employs TRBV5-4 and TRBJ1-1, with 8 bases fitting TRBD1. CDR3 length: 16 residues. V trimming: 4 bases; J trimming: 6 bases; junction bases outside the gene matches: 14. The germline V gene has CDR1 SGHNT and CDR2 YYREEE (reference sequence). The CDR3 DNA reads TGTGCCAGCAGCGGGCAGGGGGCGAGAACCGGTTCTGAAGCTTTCTTT. The encoded protein is CASSGQGARTGSEAFF.

The CDR3 DNA reads TGTGCCAGCAGCTTAGAATTGACCGTGGACACTGAAGCTTTCTTT. It specifies CASSLELTVDTEAFF. The rearrangement uses TRBV11-3 and TRBJ1-1, with unresolved D. Germline V gene lookup returns CDR1 SGHNT and CDR2 YENEEA. The V end was cut by 0 bases, the J end by 3 bases, with 11 bases between. This CDR3 is built from 15 residues. Drawing the rest from reference TRBV11-3 and TRBJ1-1, the complete variable domain is EAGVVQSPRYKIIEKKQPVAFWCNPISGHNTLYWYLQNLGQGPELLIRYENEEAVDDSQLPKDRFSAERLKGVDSTLKIQPAELGDSAVYLCASSLELTVDTEAFFGQGTRLTVV.

The chain joins TRBV18 to TRBJ2-3; D uncertain. Germline V gene lookup returns CDR1 KGHSH and CDR2 LQKENI. The ends were cut back, 5 bases at V and 5 bases at J, with 8 bases in the middle. The CDR3 loop spans 12 amino acids. CDR3 region: CASSSRLDTQYF. Here the CDR3 DNA reads TGTGCCAGCTCATCACGGCTAGATACGCAGTATTTT.